The present T cell receptor beta chain was sequenced within a study of OX40 agonist ivuxolimab in advanced cancers. For the wider study: Ivuxolimab, which targeted the costimulatory receptor OX40 (CD134), was an agonistic, fully human IgG2 monoclonal antibody. Intravenous ivuxolimab was administered to patients every 2 weeks at six dose levels: 0.01, 0.1, 0.3, 1.5, 3 and 10 mg/kg. Of the approximately 53 patients in dose escalation, some 19 had hepatocellular carcinoma, about 15 had melanoma, 9 had renal cell carcinoma and 9 had head and neck cancer. The dose-escalation cohort was roughly 87% male with a mean age of about 60 years, ranging from about 23 to 85. Prior anti-PD-1, anti-PD-L1 or anti-CTLA-4 therapy was permitted, and checkpoint inhibitors had been received by approximately 39% of dose-escalation patients. Partial responses occurred in three dose-escalation patients: two with cutaneous melanoma and one with hepatocellular carcinoma. The point of sequencing TCRbeta in the periphery was to test whether ivuxolimab changed TCR sequence diversity and drove clonal T-cell expansion. The monotherapy dose-escalation portion (N of about 49 patients) of the phase I ivuxolimab trial is reported in the paper. What the authors observed across the whole study: After ivuxolimab, more expanded clones were found on average in CD8+ T cells than in CD4+ T cells. In the 0.1-3.0 mg/kg groups, partial responders had among the lowest normalized peripheral clonal expansion, particularly in CD8+ T cells. Which antigens the clonally expanded peripheral T cells were specific for was not determined. Low levels of normalized T-cell clonal expansion were also seen in some patients who did not respond. At doses from 0.1 to 3.0 mg/kg, clonal expansion was seen in both CD4+ and CD8+ blood T cells between baseline and week 6.

The trial excluded patients who had a history of autoimmune disease or were on systemic immunosuppression. Peripheral blood for TCR sequencing was collected from all dose cohorts at baseline, on cycle 4 day 1, and on cycle 7 day 1. Samples were obtained from an open-label, multicenter, first-in-human phase I dose-escalation trial of ivuxolimab. The trial enrolled adults with locally advanced or metastatic head and neck squamous cell, hepatocellular, melanoma or renal cell carcinoma. CD4+ and CD8+ T cells were sorted separately from peripheral blood before TCR sequencing. Notes on this clone: Its target antigen remains unknown. No clone much larger than this one lies a single base away; base qualities are absent.

Genomic DNA was extracted from sorted cells for sequencing of the TCRbeta CDR3 region. TCRbeta CDR3 regions were sequenced using the immunoSEQ Assay. TCRdb obtained this table from immuneACCESS and retained in-frame rearrangements with V and J assigned. These tables miss some clones; where compared with another copy, unresolved V genes account for less than half of the shortfall, and the remainder is unexplained. The sample has roughly 89,000 clones on record, 86% of them singletons. Of the sample, over 5% is held by the ten largest clones. The receptor was derived from an adult with an advanced solid tumor such as melanoma, head and neck, liver or kidney cancer. The specimen was CD4+ or CD8+ T cells sorted from blood, collected in a trial of the OX40 agonist ivuxolimab.

The CDR3 region has the sequence CASIRTVTNTEAFF. The DNA is TGTGCCAGCATTCGGACAGTGACGAACACTGAAGCTTTCTTT. The sequence joins TRBV6-6 to TRBJ1-1, and the D gene may be TRBD1, 6 bases matching. Inclusive of the bounding cysteine and phenylalanine, the CDR3 is 14 residues long. CDR3 DNA is the only sequence kept; it has 42 bases, read in frame from the first base. V is cut by 7 bases and J by 1 base, and the space between the germline ends is 13 bases. CDR1 and CDR2 are drawn from the germline V gene (reference sequence): MNHNY, SVGAGI.